The 5 T cell receptor beta chains below all came from one sample that was sequenced in a study of T cell responses to AZD1222 COVID-19 vaccine (dated by TCRdb to the early 2020s). The time point label here, explained by the study, means: about 28 days (+/-7) after the second vaccine dose. The treatment or condition tag for this specimen amounts to: meningococcal conjugate vaccine given as trial control. Library preparation used the immunoSEQ multiplex PCR assay. The table comes from immuneACCESS by way of TCRdb, which keeps in-frame sequences with V and J called. Part of the clones is missing from these tables; in studies checked, under half for an unresolved V gene and the rest for unknown reasons. A total of over 100,000 clones appear in this sample, approximately 85% of them only once. The ten top clones hold 6.5% to 8.5% of the sample. The sample here was peripheral blood, taken 28 days after the second dose of the MenACWY control vaccine. The source of these receptors is an adult who received the MenACWY meningococcal vaccine as a control.

The chain recombines TRBV28 with TRBJ2-7, with 11 bases fitting TRBD1. The CDR3 has 14 amino acids. Germline values: CDR1 MDHEN, CDR2 SYDVKM. V lost 5 bases to trimming and J lost 5 bases; unmatched junction nucleotides: 5. Here the CDR3 DNA reads TGTGCCAGCAGTATAGGACAGGGGGCCCACGAGCAGTACGTC. The encoded protein is CASSIGQGAHEQYV.

The chain uses TRBV11-3 and TRBJ1-4; 8 bases are a match to TRBD1. V dropped 5 bases and J dropped 7; count of bases not matched to a gene: 6. The CDR3 length is 14 residues. CDR1 SGHNT and CDR2 YENEEA come from the germline V gene. CDR3 coding DNA: TGTGCCAGCAGCAAGCAGGGGGCTGGTGAAAAACTGTTTTTT. As protein: CASSKQGAGEKLFF.

DNA for the CDR3: TGTGCCAGCAGCATCGCAGATACGCAGTATTTT. It codes for CASSIADTQYF. The chain has TRBV7-9 and TRBJ2-3; D remains unclear. The CDR3 runs 11 residues. V lost 5 bases, J lost 4 bases, and 4 bases lay in between. The germline CDR1 and CDR2 sequences are SEHNR and FQNEAQ (reference sequence).

The chain has TRBV18 and TRBJ1-4, with D possibly TRBD1 on 6 matching bases. Germline values: CDR1 KGHSH, CDR2 LQKENI. The CDR3 totals 15 residues. V shed 0 bases and J shed 8 bases, with 13 bases lying between them. CDR3 sequence (DNA): TGTGCCAGCTCACCACCGTCCGCTCAGGGGGAAAAACTGTTTTTT. The encoded protein is CASSPPSAQGEKLFF. Supplemented by reference TRBV18 and TRBJ1-4, the full variable domain reads NAGVMQNPRHLVRRRGQEARLRCSPMKGHSHVYWYRQLPEEGLKFMVYLQKENIIDESGMPKERFSAEFPKEGPSILRIQQVVRGDSAAYFCASSPPSAQGEKLFFGSGTQLSVL.

The chain employs TRBV19 and TRBJ2-2; 8 bases are a match to TRBD2. V was pared by 7 bases and J by 4 bases, with 11 bases of the junction left unmatched. Germline lookup yields CDR1 LNHDA and CDR2 SQIVND (reference sequence). The CDR3 loop spans 16 amino acids. The CDR3 here is CASTHEREKVTGELFF. The CDR3 bases are TGTGCCAGTACCCACGAGCGGGAGAAAGTCACCGGGGAGCTGTTTTTT. Full variable domain (rest looked up from reference TRBV19 and TRBJ2-2): DGGITQSPKYLFRKEGQNVTLSCEQNLNHDAMYWYRQDPGQGLRLIYYSQIVNDFQKGDIAEGYSVSREKKESFPLTVTSAQKNPTAFYLCASTHEREKVTGELFFGEGSRLTVL.